This TCR beta chain was retrieved from a study of cytomegalovirus exposure and HLA in healthy donors. Findings and caveats of the study: One cluster of highly shared sequence variants probably arose as a sequencing artifact. Immune exposure information available was restricted to CMV serostatus.

This CDR3 contains 14 residues. Trimming removed 6 bases from V and 9 bases from J, with 19 bases in between. Germline CDR1 reads MNHNY; CDR2 reads SVGAGI (reference sequence). Concerning this clone itself: What it binds is not known.

The PCR used 60 Vbeta and 13 Jbeta primers. This table comes from immunoSEQ multiplex PCR, and its TCRdb copy is limited to in-frame clones, with some not included. The sample data list 100,000 to 150,000 clones. The sample consisted of PBMCs. This TCR was recovered from a woman between 40 and 55 years old in good health and CMV-seronegative. The chain couples TRBV6-6 to TRBJ2-3, with D perhaps matching TRBD2 (5 bases). The CDR3 DNA reads as TGTGCCAGCAGGCAACCTTCCCTAGGGAGAACGCAGTATTTT. This encodes CASRQPSLGRTQYF.